This T cell receptor (beta chain) is drawn from a study of Ad26.COV2.S vaccination and SARS-CoV-2 variants. Turning to the study itself: A participant enrolled in the COV1001 Ad26.COV2.S trial arm provided the sample.

With regard to this clone: Its antigen is unidentified.

Stated treatment: about 20 received Ad26.COV2.S at low or high dose, single or two shots; about 5 received placebo; per-sample allocation not given. Each sample was drawn 63 days after the first injection (of vaccine or placebo). Within Boston, the person who donated was an adult of 18-55 years. The study's findings and limits: Estimates derived from TCR breadth and depth analyses may have underestimated total T cell responses.

The repertoire was sequenced with immunoSEQ multiplex PCR; TCRdb's copy has only in-frame clones and lacks some. This table holds 400,000 to 500,000 clones, over 75% found once. Per the germline V gene, CDR1 is GTSNPN and CDR2 is SVGIG (reference sequence). This CDR3 has 13 residues. Trimming left V 1 base short and J 7 bases short, with 8 bases between. This chain connects TRBV30 to TRBJ1-6; D not certain. This sequence originates from a person between 18 and 65 years old who received the Ad26.COV2.S COVID-19 vaccine or a placebo. The specimen comprised peripheral blood, sampled in a trial of Ad26.COV2.S vaccine versus placebo. The CDR3 region has the DNA TGTGCCTGGAGTGGGGGTTTGAATTCACCCCTCCACTTT. Protein product: CAWSGGLNSPLHF.